This TCR beta chain was sequenced for a study of PD-L1 blockade in urothelial cancer. Study context: The year 2014 saw patients start atezolizumab, 1,200 mg intravenously every 3 weeks. Broader study findings: Pretreatment TCR clonality in blood, when below the median, was predictive of better survival. Durable-benefit patients had greater expansion of tumor-associated blood clones at 3 weeks.

Libraries were prepared by immunoSEQ multiplex PCR; TCRdb keeps only in-frame clonotypes and omits some of them. The sample contains around 62,000 clones, more than 70% of which appear only once. Time point described: peripheral blood 6 weeks after treatment start. Individual patients had between 1 and 8 samples, taken pretreatment and on-treatment. Concerning this clone: The antigen remains unidentified.

There are 15 residues in the CDR3. Trimming cost V 9 bases and J 4 bases, with 19 bases left between them. Per germline, CDR1 SNHLY and CDR2 FYNNEI. The rearrangement uses TRBV2 and TRBJ1-5; maybe TRBD1 (6 bases). This clonotype was sampled from a man in his sixties with urothelial cancer. This specimen was PBMCs, taken around atezolizumab (anti-PD-L1) treatment. The CDR3 sequence is CASKQGASANQPQHF. The CDR3 bases are TGTGCCAGTAAACAGGGAGCCTCCGCTAATCAGCCCCAGCATTTT.